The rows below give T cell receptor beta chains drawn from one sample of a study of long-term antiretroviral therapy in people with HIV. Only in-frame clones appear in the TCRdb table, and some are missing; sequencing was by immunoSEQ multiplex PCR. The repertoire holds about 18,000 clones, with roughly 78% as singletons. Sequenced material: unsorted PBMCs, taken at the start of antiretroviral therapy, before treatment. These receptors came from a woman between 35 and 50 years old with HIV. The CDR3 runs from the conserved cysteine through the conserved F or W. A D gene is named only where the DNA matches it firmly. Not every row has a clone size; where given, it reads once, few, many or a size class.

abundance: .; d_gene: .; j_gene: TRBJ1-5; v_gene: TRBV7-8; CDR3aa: CASSAGARGNQPQHF; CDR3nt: TGTGCCAGCAGCGCAGGAGCTCGAGGCAATCAGCCCCAGCATTTT
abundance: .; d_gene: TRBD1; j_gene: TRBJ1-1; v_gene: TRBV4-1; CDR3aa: CASSQNLFGLNRGGSVGAFF; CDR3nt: TGCGCCAGCAGCCAAAACCTATTTGGGCTGAACAGGGGAGGATCGGTCGGAGCTTTCTTT
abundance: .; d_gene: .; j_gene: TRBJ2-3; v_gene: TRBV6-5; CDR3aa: CASRTLTDTQYF; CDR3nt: TGTGCCAGCAGGACCCTCACAGATACGCAGTATTTT
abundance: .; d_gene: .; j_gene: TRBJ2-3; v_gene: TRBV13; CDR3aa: CASSLGDYSTDTQYF; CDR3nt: TGTGCCAGCAGCTTAGGTGACTACAGCACAGATACGCAGTATTTT
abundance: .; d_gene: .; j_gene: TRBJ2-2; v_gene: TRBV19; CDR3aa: CASSFPGSGTGELFF; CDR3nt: TGTGCCAGTAGTTTTCCGGGGTCGGGCACCGGGGAGCTGTTTTTT
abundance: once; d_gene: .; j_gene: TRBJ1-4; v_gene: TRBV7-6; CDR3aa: CASRGNTGRNEKLFF; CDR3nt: TGTGCCAGCAGGGGAAACACAGGGAGAAATGAAAAACTGTTTTTT
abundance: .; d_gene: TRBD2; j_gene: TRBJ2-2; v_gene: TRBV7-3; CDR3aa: CASSSQRGGGENTGELFF; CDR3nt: TGTGCCAGCAGCTCCCAGCGGGGGGGCGGGGAGAACACCGGGGAGCTGTTTTTT
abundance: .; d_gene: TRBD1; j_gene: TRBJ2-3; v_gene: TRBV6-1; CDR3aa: CASSGGQTTGGADTQYF; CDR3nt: TGTGCCAGCAGTGGAGGACAAACTACAGGGGGCGCAGATACGCAGTATTTT
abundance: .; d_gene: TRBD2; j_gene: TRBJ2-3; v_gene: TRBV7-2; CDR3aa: CASSLYDSGGAGDTQYF; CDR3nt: TGTGCCAGCAGCTTATATGATAGCGGGGGGGCGGGGGATACGCAGTATTTT
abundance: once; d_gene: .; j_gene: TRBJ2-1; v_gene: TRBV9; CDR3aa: CASSVDDGAYNEQFF; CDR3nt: TGTGCCAGCAGCGTAGACGACGGGGCTTACAATGAGCAGTTCTTC
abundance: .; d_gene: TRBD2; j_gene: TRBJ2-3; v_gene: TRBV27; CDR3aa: CASSLPALAGGSDTQYF; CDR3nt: TGTGCCAGCAGTTTACCCGCCCTAGCGGGGGGTTCAGATACGCAGTATTTT
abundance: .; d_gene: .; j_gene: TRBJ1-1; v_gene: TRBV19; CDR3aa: CASSIFQGHGNTEAFF; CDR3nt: TGTGCCAGTAGTATCTTCCAGGGACATGGGAACACTGAAGCTTTCTTT
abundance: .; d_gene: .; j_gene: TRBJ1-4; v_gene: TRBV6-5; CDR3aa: CASSYLAEREKLFF; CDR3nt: TGTGCCAGCAGTTACTTGGCAGAACGTGAAAAACTGTTTTTT
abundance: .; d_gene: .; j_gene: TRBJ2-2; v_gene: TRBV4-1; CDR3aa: CASRSNTGELFF; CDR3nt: TGCGCCAGCAGGAGTAACACCGGGGAGCTGTTTTTT
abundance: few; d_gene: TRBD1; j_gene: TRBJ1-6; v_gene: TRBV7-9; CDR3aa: CASSFHRGLDSPLHF; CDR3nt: TGTGCCAGCAGCTTTCACAGGGGGCTGGATTCACCCCTCCACTTT
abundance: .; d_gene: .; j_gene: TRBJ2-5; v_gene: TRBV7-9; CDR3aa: CASSLSGSGAQTQYF; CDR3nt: TGTGCCAGCAGCTTATCGGGGTCCGGCGCACAGACCCAGTACTTC
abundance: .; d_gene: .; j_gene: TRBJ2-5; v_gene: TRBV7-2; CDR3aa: CASGRGETQYF; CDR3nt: TGTGCCAGCGGACGCGGAGAGACCCAGTACTTC
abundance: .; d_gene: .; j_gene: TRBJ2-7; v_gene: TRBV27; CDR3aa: CASSLREVVAHEQYF; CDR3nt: TGTGCCAGCAGTTTAAGGGAGGTGGTGGCCCACGAGCAGTACTTC
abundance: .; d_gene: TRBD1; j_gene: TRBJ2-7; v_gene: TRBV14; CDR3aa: CASSPGDREDEQYF; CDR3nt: TGTGCCAGCAGCCCGGGGGACAGGGAGGACGAGCAGTACTTC
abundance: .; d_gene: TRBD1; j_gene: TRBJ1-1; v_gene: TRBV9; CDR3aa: CASSQTGSAEAFF; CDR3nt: TGTGCCAGCAGTCAGACAGGGAGTGCCGAAGCTTTCTTT
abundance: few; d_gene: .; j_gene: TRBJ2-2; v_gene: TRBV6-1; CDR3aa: CASSVGGPSTGELFF; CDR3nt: TGTGCCAGCAGTGTTGGAGGACCTAGCACCGGGGAGCTGTTTTTT
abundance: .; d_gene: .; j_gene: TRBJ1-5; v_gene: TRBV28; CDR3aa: CASSSTGLEQPQHF; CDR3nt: TGTGCCAGCAGCTCAACAGGGCTTGAACAGCCCCAGCATTTT
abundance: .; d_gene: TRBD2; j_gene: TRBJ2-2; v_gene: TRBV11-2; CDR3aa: CASSFSYSGGRSTGELFF; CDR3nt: TGTGCCAGCAGCTTTTCTTATAGCGGGGGCCGAAGCACCGGGGAGCTGTTTTTT
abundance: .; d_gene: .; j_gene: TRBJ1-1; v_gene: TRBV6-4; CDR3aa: CASSDSGSTHWLGVF; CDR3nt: TGTGCCAGCAGTGACTCGGGCAGCACACACTGGTTGGGGGTCTTT
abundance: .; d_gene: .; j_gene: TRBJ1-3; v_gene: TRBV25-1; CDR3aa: CASSLDSYSGNTIYF; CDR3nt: TGTGCCAGCTCCTTGGACAGCTACTCTGGAAACACCATATATTTT
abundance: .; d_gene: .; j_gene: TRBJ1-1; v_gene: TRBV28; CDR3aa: CASRYRRGTEAFF; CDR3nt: TGTGCCAGCAGATACCGCCGAGGGACTGAAGCTTTCTTT
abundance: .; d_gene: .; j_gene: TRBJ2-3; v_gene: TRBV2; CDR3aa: CASSEGPGDTQYF; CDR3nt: TGTGCCAGCAGTGAGGGGCCGGGCGATACGCAGTATTTT
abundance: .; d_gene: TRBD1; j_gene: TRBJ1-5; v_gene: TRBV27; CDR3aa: CASSFTGGDQPQHF; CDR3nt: TGTGCCAGCAGTTTCACAGGGGGCGATCAGCCCCAGCATTTT
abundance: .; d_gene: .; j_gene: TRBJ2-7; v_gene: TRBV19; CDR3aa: CASRDLQGDEQYF; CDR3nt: TGTGCCAGCCGAGACTTACAGGGAGACGAGCAGTACTTC
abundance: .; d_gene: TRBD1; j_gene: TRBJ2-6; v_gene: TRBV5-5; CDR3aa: CASSLGQGALSGANVLTF; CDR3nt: TGTGCCAGCAGCTTGGGACAGGGGGCCCTCTCTGGGGCCAACGTCCTGACTTTC
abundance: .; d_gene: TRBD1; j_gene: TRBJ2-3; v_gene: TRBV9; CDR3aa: CASSTGALTDTQYF; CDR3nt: TGTGCCAGCAGCACAGGGGCCCTCACAGATACGCAGTATTTT
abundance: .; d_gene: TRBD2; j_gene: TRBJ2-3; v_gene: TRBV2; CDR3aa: CASRIAGAKDTQYF; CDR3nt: TGTGCCAGCAGAATAGCGGGGGCCAAAGATACGCAGTATTTT
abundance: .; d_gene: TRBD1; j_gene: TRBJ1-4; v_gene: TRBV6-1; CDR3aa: CASRVDREGWEKLFF; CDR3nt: TGTGCCAGCAGAGTCGACAGGGAGGGTTGGGAAAAACTGTTTTTT
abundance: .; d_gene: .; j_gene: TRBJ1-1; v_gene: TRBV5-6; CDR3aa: CASSLVQLNTEAFF; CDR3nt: TGTGCCAGCAGCTTGGTCCAACTGAACACTGAAGCTTTCTTT
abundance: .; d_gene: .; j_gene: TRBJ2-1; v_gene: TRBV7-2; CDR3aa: CASSLRGSYEQFF; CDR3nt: TGTGCCAGCAGCTTAAGGGGGAGCTATGAGCAGTTCTTC
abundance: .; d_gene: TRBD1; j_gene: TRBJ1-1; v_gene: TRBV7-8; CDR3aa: CASSLVQGAAAEAFF; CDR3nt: TGTGCCAGCAGCTTAGTTCAGGGGGCAGCGGCTGAAGCTTTCTTT
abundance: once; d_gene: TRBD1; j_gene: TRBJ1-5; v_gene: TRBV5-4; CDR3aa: CASSLDRGDQPQHF; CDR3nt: TGTGCCAGCAGCCTAGACAGGGGGGATCAGCCCCAGCATTTT
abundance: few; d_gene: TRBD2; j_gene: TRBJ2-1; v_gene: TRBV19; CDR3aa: CASHIGGAYNEQFF; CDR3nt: TGTGCCAGTCACATCGGGGGGGCCTACAATGAGCAGTTCTTC
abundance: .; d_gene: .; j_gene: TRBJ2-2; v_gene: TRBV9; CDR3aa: CASSVGNGNTGELFF; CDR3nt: TGTGCCAGCAGCGTAGGGAACGGCAACACCGGGGAGCTGTTTTTT
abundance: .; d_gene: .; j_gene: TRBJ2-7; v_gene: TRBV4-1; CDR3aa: CASSHSYEQYF; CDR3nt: TGCGCCAGCAGCCATTCCTACGAGCAGTACTTC
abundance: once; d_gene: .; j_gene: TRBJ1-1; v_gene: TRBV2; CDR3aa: CASSEDRYEAFF; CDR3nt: TGTGCCAGCAGTGAAGACAGATATGAAGCTTTCTTT
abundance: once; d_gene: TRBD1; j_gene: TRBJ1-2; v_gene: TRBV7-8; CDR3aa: CASSVRDRAGYTF; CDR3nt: TGTGCCAGCAGCGTCCGGGACAGGGCTGGCTACACCTTC
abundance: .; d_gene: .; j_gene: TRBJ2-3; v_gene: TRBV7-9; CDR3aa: CASSLARPSMATDTQYF; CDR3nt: TGTGCCAGCAGCTTAGCACGACCCTCGATGGCCACAGATACGCAGTATTTT
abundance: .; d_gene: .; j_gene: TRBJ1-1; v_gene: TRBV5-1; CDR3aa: CASSLRGLNTEAFF; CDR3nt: TGCGCCAGCAGCTTGAGGGGATTGAACACTGAAGCTTTCTTT
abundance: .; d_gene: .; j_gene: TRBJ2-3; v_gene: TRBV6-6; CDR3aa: CATLPHTTSTDTQYF; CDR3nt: TGTGCCACCCTACCCCACACGACTAGCACAGATACGCAGTATTTT
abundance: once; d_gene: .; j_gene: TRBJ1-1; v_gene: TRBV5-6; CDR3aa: CASNYFRGTGAFF; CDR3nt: TGTGCCAGCAACTACTTTCGGGGCACGGGAGCTTTCTTT
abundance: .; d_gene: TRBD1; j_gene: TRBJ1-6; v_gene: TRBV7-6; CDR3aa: CASSPRTGDNSPLHF; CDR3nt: TGTGCCAGCAGTCCTAGAACAGGGGACAATTCACCCCTCCACTTT
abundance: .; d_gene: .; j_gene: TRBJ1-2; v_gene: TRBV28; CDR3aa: CASSLIRRRTNYGYTF; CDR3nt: TGTGCCAGCAGTTTAATTAGGAGAAGAACTAACTATGGCTACACCTTC
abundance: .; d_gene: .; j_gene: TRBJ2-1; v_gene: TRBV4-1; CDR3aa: CASSHPPVGIDEQFF; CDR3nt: TGCGCCAGCAGCCACCCCCCGGTGGGGATCGATGAGCAGTTCTTC
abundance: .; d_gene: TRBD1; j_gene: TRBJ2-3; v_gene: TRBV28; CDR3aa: CASSPPTGGRTDTQYF; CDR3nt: TGTGCCAGCAGTCCCCCTACAGGGGGCAGAACAGATACGCAGTATTTT
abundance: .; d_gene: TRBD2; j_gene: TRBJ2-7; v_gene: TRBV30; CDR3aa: CAWNPGLAGGSSYEQYF; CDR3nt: TGTGCCTGGAACCCGGGACTAGCGGGGGGGAGCTCCTACGAGCAGTACTTC
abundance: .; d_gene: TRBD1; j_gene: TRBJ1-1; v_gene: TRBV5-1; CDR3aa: CASSFEGQVTEAFF; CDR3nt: TGCGCCAGCAGCTTCGAGGGACAGGTCACTGAAGCTTTCTTT